This TCR beta chain originates from a study of blood T cell repertoires in COVID-19. Some clones are missing from TCRdb's copy, which holds only in-frame ones; the method was immunoSEQ multiplex PCR. The sample lists about 60,000 clones, 70% to 90% seen once, with 8.3% in the top ten. After removal of 4 bases from V and 7 bases from J, the junction contained 2 bases not matched to a gene. The germline gives CDR1 SGHNT, CDR2 YYREEE (reference sequence). The CDR3 length is 13 residues. V and J are TRBV5-4 and TRBJ1-6, with 7 bases matching TRBD1. The source is a human donor with active COVID-19. The donor label of this sample is uncertain. Material for sequencing was peripheral blood. The CDR3 protein is CASSVQGNSPLHF. CDR3 nucleotides: TGTGCCAGCAGCGTACAGGGGAATTCACCCCTCCACTTT.